Below are 10 T cell receptor beta chains sequenced from a single sample in a study of beta chain features in type 1 diabetes. What was sequenced were expressed TCRB transcripts, since all of the isolated RNA had been reverse transcribed. TCRdb's copy holds only in-frame clones and misses some; the assay was immunoSEQ multiplex PCR. The table records around 340,000 clones, 6.5% to 10% of them present only once. The material sequenced was central memory CD4+ T cells from blood. The receptors originated from a woman aged 18-29 years in good health.

The V call is TRBV19, the J call TRBJ1-1; TRBD1 is a possible D gene (5 bases). The CDR3 runs 15 residues. The V end lost 3 bases, the J end lost 3 bases, and 14 bases lay between the germline ends. CDR1 LNHDA and CDR2 SQIVND come from the germline V gene (reference sequence). The CDR3 reads CASSINGHPYTEAFF. CDR3 DNA sequence: TGTGCCAGTAGTATCAATGGACATCCCTACACTGAAGCTTTCTTT.

Comment on this clone: The sample contains more than one DNA sequence encoding this CDR3. The V and J genes are TRBV18 and TRBJ2-7; D is unresolved. Germline CDR1 reads KGHSH; CDR2 reads LQKENI. This CDR3 has 12 residues. Trimming removed 4 bases from V and 3 bases from J, with 7 bases in between. CDR3 amino acids: CASSLSSYEQYF. The CDR3 DNA is TGTGCCAGCTCACTCTCCAGCTACGAGCAGTACTTC.

The CDR3 bases are TGCAGCGTTGAAGAAGCGGGAGATACGCAGTATTTT. Its translation: CSVEEAGDTQYF. The chain links TRBV29-1 to TRBJ2-3; possible D gene TRBD2, 6 bases. V was trimmed by 0 bases and J by 5 bases, leaving 6 bases between them. Per germline, CDR1 SQVTM and CDR2 ANQGSEA. This CDR3 region has 12 residues.

The chain combines TRBV7-9 with TRBJ1-1; D might be TRBD1 (5 bases). Trimming stripped 5 bases from V and 3 bases from J, with 10 bases between. The CDR3 has 13 residues. Germline assignment: CDR1 SEHNR and CDR2 FQNEAQ (reference sequence). The CDR3 sequence is CASSMDTYTEAFF. CDR3 DNA sequence: TGTGCCAGCAGCATGGACACCTACACTGAAGCTTTCTTT.

CDR3 sequence reads: CASSSSRSSFQDQPQHF. In nucleotides, the CDR3 is TGTGCCAGCAGCTCTTCTCGTTCAAGTTTCCAGGATCAGCCCCAGCATTTT. The chain is built from TRBV28 and TRBJ1-5; D gene unclear. Germline V CDR1 and CDR2: MDHEN, SYDVKM. The germline V and J ends were trimmed by 6 bases and 5 bases, with 23 bases remaining between them. CDR3 length: 17 amino acids.

The rearrangement uses TRBV7-9 and TRBJ2-2; 11 nucleotides agree with TRBD2. This CDR3 is 17 amino acids long. The germline V gene encodes CDR1 SEHNR and CDR2 FQNEAQ (reference sequence). Germline trimming cut 2 bases from V and 6 bases from J; bases unmatched to any gene: 8. The CDR3 loop is CASSLRLAGLFAGELFF. In DNA form, the CDR3 reads TGTGCCAGCAGCTTAAGACTAGCGGGATTGTTCGCCGGGGAGCTGTTTTTT.

Only a few counts were recorded for this clone. The V gene is TRBV7-3, the J gene TRBJ2-1, with 9 positions matching TRBD2. The CDR3 loop spans 18 amino acids. Germline CDR1 and CDR2: SGHTA and FQGTGA. V was pared by 3 bases and J by 4 bases, with 13 bases of the junction left unmatched. CDR3 bases: TGTGCCAGCAGCTTCCTTCCCAGGATTAGCGGGAGTTACAATGAGCAGTTCTTC. Amino acid sequence: CASSFLPRISGSYNEQFF.

This clone turned up a few times. The chain recombines TRBV7-2 with TRBJ2-7; either TRBD1 or TRBD2 may supply D (5 bases each). Germline V gene sequence: CDR1 SGHTA, CDR2 FQGNSA. Trimming cost V 5 bases and J 4 bases, with 18 bases left between them. This CDR3 region has 15 residues. The CDR3 sequence: CASSPAPGRLYEQYF. CDR3 in DNA: TGTGCCAGCAGCCCCGCGCCGGGACGGTTGTACGAGCAGTACTTC.

The V and J genes are TRBV7-8 and TRBJ2-2; D could derive from TRBD1 or TRBD2 (5 bases each). V was cut by 7 bases and J by 0 bases, with 18 bases left in between. Germline CDR1 and CDR2: SGHVS and FQNEAQ. The CDR3 spans 17 residues. CDR3 nucleotide sequence: TGTGCCAGCACCTACTCCTCCGGGACCACGAACACCGGGGAGCTGTTTTTT. Its protein product is CASTYSSGTTNTGELFF.

Note on this clone: One junction end disagrees with the germline gene, perhaps due to a read error. The rearrangement uses TRBV18 and TRBJ1-1, with 7 nucleotides matching TRBD1. The CDR3 length is 12 residues. CDR1 and CDR2 from the germline V gene are KGHSH and LQKENI. The CDR3 DNA sequence: TGTGCCAGCTCACCGGACAGGCGCGAGGTCAGGTTT. Its translation is CASSPDRREVRF.